This TCR beta chain emerged from a study of radiation and T cells in renal cell carcinoma. Study results and limitations: From baseline, blood top tumor clonotypes peaked at 2 weeks post-radiation.

As concerns this clone: The antigen is unknown.

The CDR3 has 14 amino acids. Germline V lookup: CDR1 SNHLY, CDR2 FYNNEI. Trimming pared 5 bases from V and 9 bases from J, leaving 17 bases between. Profiling relied on immunoSEQ multiplex PCR, and the TCRdb table lists in-frame clones only, not all of them. The sample contains under 25,000 clones, 70% to 80% of which appear only once. Specified time point: baseline pretreatment blood. The treatment is: 15 Gy SBRT to primary tumor, nephrectomy 4 weeks later. Blood was sampled at baseline, 2 weeks and 4 weeks after SBRT. The patient's renal cell carcinoma had clear cell pathology. The TCR was taken from a man between 60 and 70 years old with renal cell carcinoma. This material consisted of blood, taken from a patient whose treatment included radiotherapy and nephrectomy. The rearrangement links TRBV2 to TRBJ1-5, with a tentative D call TRBD1 (6 bases). CDR3 sequence reads: CASSTTGTDRPQHF. CDR3 coding DNA: TGTGCCAGCAGTACCACAGGGACCGATCGGCCCCAGCATTTT. The full variable domain, in which reference TRBV2 and TRBJ1-5 provide the parts outside the CDR3, is EPEVTQTPSHQVTQMGQEVILRCVPISNHLYFYWYRQILGQKVEFLVSFYNNEISEKSEIFDDQFSVERPDGSNFTLKIRSTKLEDSAMYFCASSTTGTDRPQHFGDGTRLSIL.